The 16 T cell receptor beta chains presented below share a single source sample, sequenced in a study of cytomegalovirus exposure and HLA in healthy donors. 13 Jbeta primers and 60 Vbeta primers were used for the PCR. Data came from immunoSEQ multiplex PCR; TCRdb stores just in-frame clones and leaves some out. Its table lists roughly 190,000 clones. The specimen sequenced was PBMCs. Every receptor here comes from a woman younger than 30 in good health and CMV-seropositive.

The rearrangement links TRBV27 to TRBJ2-1; TRBD1 matches 8 bases. V lost 6 bases, J lost 8 bases, and 15 bases stayed unmatched. The CDR3 spans 16 residues. Germline V gene sequence: CDR1 MNHEY, CDR2 SMNVEV (reference sequence). This chain's CDR3 is CASRPQRTGSPHEQFF. The CDR3 nucleotides read TGTGCCAGCAGACCCCAGCGGACAGGGTCCCCCCATGAGCAGTTCTTC.

The rearrangement joins TRBV30 to TRBJ1-4, with D perhaps TRBD1 (5 bases). The V and J ends lost 0 bases and 5 bases respectively, with 7 bases between them. Germline V CDR1 and CDR2: GTSNPN, SVGIG (reference sequence). The CDR3 is 13 residues long. This CDR3 is CAWSVAGNEKLFF. The CDR3 region has the DNA TGTGCCTGGAGTGTAGCAGGGAATGAAAAACTGTTTTTT.

The chain combines TRBV15 with TRBJ2-1; TRBD1 is a possible D gene (6 bases). Germline V gives CDR1 LNHNV, CDR2 YYDKDF (reference sequence). V was cut by 9 bases and J by 0 bases, with 12 bases left in between. This CDR3 has 14 residues. CDR3 amino acids: CATWTASSYNEQFF. The DNA for the CDR3 is TGTGCCACTTGGACAGCGAGCTCCTACAATGAGCAGTTCTTC. The entire variable domain, with the rest obtained from reference TRBV15 and TRBJ2-1, is as follows: DAMVIQNPRYQVTQFGKPVTLSCSQTLNHNVMYWYQQKSSQAPKLLFHYYDKDFNNEADTPDNFQSRRPNTSFCFLDIRSPGLGDTAMYLCATWTASSYNEQFFGPGTRLTVL.

CDR3 amino acids: CASSSAGGYTF. CDR3 in DNA: TGTGCCAGCAGTTCCGCCGGGGGCTACACCTTC. The V gene is TRBV2, the J gene TRBJ1-2, with unresolved D. The CDR3 sequence is 11 residues long. Trimming removed 5 bases at V and 8 bases at J, with 9 bases between. The germline CDR1 and CDR2 sequences are SNHLY and FYNNEI.

The rearrangement joins TRBV19 to TRBJ2-1; 10 bases map to TRBD2. The CDR3 consists of 14 residues. Germline V gene data show CDR1 as LNHDA and CDR2 as SQIVND (reference sequence). With 9 bases clipped from V and 9 bases from J, the junction kept 11 bases outside the gene matches. In DNA form, the CDR3 reads TGTGCCAGCTCAAGCGGGAGGGCCTCCGTTGAGCAGTTCTTC. Translating it yields CASSSGRASVEQFF.

The V and J genes are TRBV4-2 and TRBJ2-5, with 7 bases that match TRBD2. From germline, CDR1 is LGHNA and CDR2 YNFKEQ. The junction had 7 bases not matched to a gene; V was cut back by 3 bases and J by 0 bases. The CDR3 has 16 residues. The CDR3 loop reads CASSQQRGLYQETQYF. In DNA, the CDR3 is TGTGCCAGCAGCCAGCAGCGGGGATTGTACCAAGAGACCCAGTACTTC.

The chain uses TRBV6-5 and TRBJ2-1; 13 bases are a match to TRBD2. The length of the CDR3 is 15 residues. Trimming took 5 bases from V and 7 from J; bases not matched to a gene: 5. Per the germline V gene, CDR1 is MNHEY and CDR2 is SVGAGI. CDR3 loop: CASSKLAGGRNEQFF. The DNA for the CDR3 is TGTGCCAGCAGTAAACTAGCGGGGGGGAGAAATGAGCAGTTCTTC.

The V and J genes are TRBV7-2 and TRBJ2-1, with 7 bases that match TRBD1. V gave up 5 bases and J gave up 0 bases; unmatched junction bases: 1. Germline assignment: CDR1 SGHTA and CDR2 FQGNSA. This CDR3 contains 14 residues. The CDR3 here is CASSRDSSYNEQFF. CDR3 coding DNA: TGTGCCAGCAGCCGGGACAGCTCCTACAATGAGCAGTTCTTC.

The V gene is TRBV10-3, the J gene TRBJ2-7; TRBD2 agrees at 16 bases. Losses at the gene ends were 2 bases for V and 5 bases for J; bases not matched to a gene: 3. CDR3 length: 16 amino acids. The germline gives CDR1 ENHRY, CDR2 SYGVKD. CDR3 residues: CAISEGTSGRADEQYF. The CDR3 region has the DNA TGTGCCATCAGTGAGGGGACTAGCGGGAGGGCCGACGAGCAGTACTTC.

The chain employs TRBV6-1 and TRBJ2-3; 9 bases agree with TRBD1. This CDR3 is built from 14 residues. The germline gives CDR1 MNHNS, CDR2 SASEGT. J was trimmed by 3 bases and V by 7 bases; bases with no gene match: 5. CDR3 coding DNA: TGTGCCAGCAACCACGGACAGGGGACAGATACGCAGTATTTT. As protein: CASNHGQGTDTQYF.

This chain connects TRBV2 to TRBJ1-2, with D perhaps TRBD1 (6 bases). The CDR3 totals 11 residues. V lost 8 bases, J lost 5 bases, and 9 bases lay in between. Germline CDR1 is SNHLY and CDR2 is FYNNEI. The chain's CDR3 is CASRTEYGYTF. DNA of the CDR3: TGTGCCAGCCGGACAGAATATGGCTACACCTTC.

The genes are TRBV2 and TRBJ1-1; D perhaps matches TRBD1 (5 bases). The V gene lost 5 bases and the J gene lost 0 bases, with 10 bases spanning the gap. The germline V gene has CDR1 SNHLY and CDR2 FYNNEI. The CDR3 consists of 14 residues. The DNA of the CDR3 is TGTGCCAGCAGTCGTCAGGGAATGAACACTGAAGCTTTCTTT. Translated: CASSRQGMNTEAFF.

The J gene is TRBJ2-7, the V gene TRBV10-2; TRBD2 agrees at 7 bases. J lost 5 bases, V lost 1 base, and 5 bases had no gene match. CDR1 WSHSY and CDR2 SAAADI come from the germline V gene. The CDR3 has 14 amino acids. CDR3: CASSELGLRHEQYF. The CDR3 nucleotides are TGCGCCAGCAGTGAGTTGGGACTAAGGCACGAGCAGTACTTC.

The chain has TRBV7-9 and TRBJ2-1, with 7 positions matching TRBD1. The CDR3 spans 18 residues. Germline CDR1 is SEHNR and CDR2 is FQNEAQ (reference sequence). Trimming cost V 5 bases and J 0 bases; bases outside gene matches: 13. CDR3 nucleotide sequence: TGTGCCAGCAGCCGTCAATTCACAGGGGCTAGCTCCTACAATGAGCAGTTCTTC. This sequence encodes CASSRQFTGASSYNEQFF.

The rearrangement joins TRBV30 to TRBJ2-1; 13 positions match TRBD2. The CDR3 extends over 16 amino acids. The junction had 17 bases not matched to a gene; V was cut back by 3 bases and J by 15 bases. Germline V gene data show CDR1 as GTSNPN and CDR2 as SVGIG (reference sequence). CDR3 sequence (DNA): TGTGCCTGGAGCGCCTCGACTAGCGGGAGGATCGATTTAGGGTTCTTC. Translation: CAWSASTSGRIDLGFF.

This chain links TRBV27 with TRBJ2-7, with unresolved D. The germline gives CDR1 MNHEY, CDR2 SMNVEV (reference sequence). Trimming pared 2 bases from V and 4 bases from J, leaving 6 bases between. This CDR3 is 12 amino acids long. The CDR3 coding sequence is TGTGCCAGCAGTTTAATCGGTTACGAGCAGTACTTC. It is translated as CASSLIGYEQYF.